A selection of T cell receptor beta chains follows, all from one sample in a study of T cell repertoires in cytomegalovirus infection. These receptors are not linked to any known antigen. TCRdb re-derived calls from the reads in MiXCR, one entry per CDR3 protein. The sample consists of approximately 990,000 distinct CDR3 sequences, around a third of them appearing once. The specimen was cultured CD8+ T cells from PBMCs, collected from culture after CMV antigen stimulation. The receptors originated from a human donor in good health (CMV status not recorded). Some clones in this sample may be carry-over from other donors' samples. Both conserved end residues are part of each CDR3. D genes are given only for firm matches. Only some rows state a clone size, as once, few, many or a class for expanded clones.

cdr3_nt cdr3_aa j_call clone_size v_call d_call cdr3_length
TGTGCCAGCAGTTACCAACAGGGGGAGGCTAGCACAGATACGCAGTATTTT CASSYQQGEASTDTQYF TRBJ2-3 - TRBV6-5 TRBD1 17
TGTGCCAGCAGTTTAGTTTTTGGACAGGGAGGGACTGAAGCTTTCTTT CASSLVFGQGGTEAFF TRBJ1-1 few TRBV12-3/TRBV12-4 TRBD1 16
TGTGCCAGCAGCTCCGGACAGGTGCTATCCCTTACAGATACGCAGTATTTT CASSSGQVLSLTDTQYF TRBJ2-3 few TRBV5-6 TRBD1 17
TGTGCCAGCAGCGCCCGGACAGGCCTCGATGAGCAGTTCTTC CASSARTGLDEQFF TRBJ2-1 many TRBV11-3 TRBD1 14
TGTGCCAGCAGTTACGAAGCGGCCAATTCACCCCTCCACTTT CASSYEAANSPLHF TRBJ1-6 - TRBV6-5 - 14
TGTGCCAGCAGTTACTCGAATTGGCCAGGCAGCTCCTACGAGCAGTACTTC CASSYSNWPGSSYEQYF TRBJ2-7 - TRBV6-5 - 17
TGTGCCAGCAGCTTATCAACCCGGGACCACGCAAGCACAGATACGCAGTATTTT CASSLSTRDHASTDTQYF TRBJ2-3 few TRBV7-8 - 18
TGTGCCAGCAGTTACTCGAGTAGGGGGACTGAAGCTTTCTTT CASSYSSRGTEAFF TRBJ1-1 many TRBV6-6 - 14
TGTGCCAGCGATATTACAGGGGCTGGAAACACCATATATTTT CASDITGAGNTIYF TRBJ1-3 few TRBV19 TRBD1 14
TGTGCCAGCAGTTACCCGAGACTAGCGGGTGAAGAGACCCAGTACTTC CASSYPRLAGEETQYF TRBJ2-5 - TRBV6-2/TRBV6-3 TRBD2 16
TGCGCCAGCAGCCAAGATCAACTAGCGGGGGGAAACAATGAGCAGTTCTTC CASSQDQLAGGNNEQFF TRBJ2-1 - TRBV4-1 TRBD2 17
TGTGCTAGTGGTTTCCTCGACAGGAGTAGGTCTGGGGCCAACGTCCTGACTTTC CASGFLDRSRSGANVLTF TRBJ2-6 - TRBV12-5 - 18
TGTGCCAGCAGTTTACAGGGGTTTGGGGCCAACGTCCTGACTTTC CASSLQGFGANVLTF TRBJ2-6 - TRBV27 - 15
TGTGCCAGCGATAGCAGCATCTTCAATGAGCAGTTCTTC CASDSSIFNEQFF TRBJ2-1 few TRBV7-6 - 13
TGTGCCAGCAGCTTATCCCCCGACAGTAACACCGGGGAGCTGTTTTTT CASSLSPDSNTGELFF TRBJ2-2 many TRBV7-6 - 16
TGTGCCACCAGCAGAGATCCGGGGTCTTATAGCACAGATACGCAGTATTTT CATSRDPGSYSTDTQYF TRBJ2-3 few TRBV15 - 17
TGTGCCAGCAGCGTGAGCGGGACTCTCTTCAATGAGCAGTTCTTC CASSVSGTLFNEQFF TRBJ2-1 few TRBV9 TRBD2 15
TGTGCCAGCATGGCCTTCAGGGGCGGGAGCACAGATACGCAGTATTTT CASMAFRGGSTDTQYF TRBJ2-3 - TRBV6-1 - 16
TGTGCCAGTACTCCGACGGAGAACACTGAAGCTTTCTTT CASTPTENTEAFF TRBJ1-1 - TRBV19 - 13
TGTGCCAGCAGTCCCTACAGGGCGGCAGGCTATGGCTACACCTTC CASSPYRAAGYGYTF TRBJ1-2 - TRBV27 - 15
TGCGCCAGCAGCCCGGGACAGTCGAAGAACGAGCAGTACTTC CASSPGQSKNEQYF TRBJ2-7 many TRBV4-1 TRBD1 14
TGTGCCACCTTACAGGGAATAGATGGCTACACCTTC CATLQGIDGYTF TRBJ1-2 few TRBV6-6 - 12
TGTGCCAGCAGCCAAGATAGGAAGGTTGGGCGGGGGGGCTCTACCGGGGAGCTGTTTTTT CASSQDRKVGRGGSTGELFF TRBJ2-2 - TRBV4-2 TRBD2 20
TGTGCCAGCAGTGAAGGGCCAGGGGTAAGCGATGAGCAGTTCTTC CASSEGPGVSDEQFF TRBJ2-1 many TRBV6-1 - 15
TGTGCCAGCAGCTTATATCAGGGCGGCAACGTCCTGACTTTC CASSLYQGGNVLTF TRBJ2-6 - TRBV7-6 - 14
TGTGCCAGCAGCCCCCGAATGCTAGCGGGGTATGAGCAGTTCTTC CASSPRMLAGYEQFF TRBJ2-1 - TRBV9 TRBD2 15
TGTGCCAGCAGCTTGGAGCTAGATCAGCCCCAGCATTTT CASSLELDQPQHF TRBJ1-5 - TRBV5-5 - 13
TGTGCCAGCAGCTCACCTGGACGGGACAGGGGGCCGAGACATACGTACGGGGAGCTGTTTTTT CASSSPGRDRGPRHTYGELFF TRBJ2-2 many TRBV11-1 TRBD1 21
TGTGCCAGCAGTGATGAAGGCATCCCCCTGGTCTTC CASSDEGIPLVF TRBJ2-1 - TRBV6-4 - 12
TGTGCCAGCAGTTCCTATTGGGGGACCCAAGAGACCCAGTACTTC CASSSYWGTQETQYF TRBJ2-5 - TRBV6-5 - 15
TGTGCCAGCAGCTTAGCCGGGACTAGCGGACTCACAGATACGCAGTATTTT CASSLAGTSGLTDTQYF TRBJ2-3 - TRBV7-8 TRBD2 17
TGTGCCAGCAGTTACTCGGCGCAGTCCCACGGGGAGCTGTTTTTT CASSYSAQSHGELFF TRBJ2-2 - TRBV6-6 - 15
TGTGCCAGCAGTGTATTCCCCGAGAGCTCCTACAATGAGCAGTTCTTC CASSVFPESSYNEQFF TRBJ2-1 few TRBV2 - 16
TGTGCCAGCAGCTCGGCAGGGATGAGGTACAATGAGCAGTTCTTC CASSSAGMRYNEQFF TRBJ2-1 few TRBV5-6 - 15
TGCGCCAGCCACATGGATGGGGGCAACAGTTCACCCCTCCACTTT CASHMDGGNSSPLHF TRBJ1-6 - TRBV5-1 - 15
TGTGCCAGCAGGACAGGGCACCAAGAGACCCAGTACTTC CASRTGHQETQYF TRBJ2-5 few TRBV27 TRBD1 13
TGTGCCAGCAACGGGAATGAAAAACTGTTTTTT CASNGNEKLFF TRBJ1-4 - TRBV2 - 11
TGTGCCAGCAGCTTGGTCGGACAGGACCGTACTAATTTGCCGAATCCCAACTATGGCTACACCTTC CASSLVGQDRTNLPNPNYGYTF TRBJ1-2 - TRBV5-5 TRBD1 22
TGTGCCAGCAGCTTAGATGGGGGCACGAACACTGAAGCTTTCTTT CASSLDGGTNTEAFF TRBJ1-1 - TRBV7-6 - 15
TGTGCCAGCAGCTCATCGGATGGGTGGGACACCGGGGAGCTGTTTTTT CASSSSDGWDTGELFF TRBJ2-2 few TRBV7-9 - 16
TGCAGTGCCGGGGGGCAGGGTGGCCAGCCCCAGCATTTT CSAGGQGGQPQHF TRBJ1-5 few TRBV20-1 - 13
TGTGCCAGCAGTTCGTCGGCGACGAACACTGAAGCTTTCTTT CASSSSATNTEAFF TRBJ1-1 - TRBV6-5 - 14